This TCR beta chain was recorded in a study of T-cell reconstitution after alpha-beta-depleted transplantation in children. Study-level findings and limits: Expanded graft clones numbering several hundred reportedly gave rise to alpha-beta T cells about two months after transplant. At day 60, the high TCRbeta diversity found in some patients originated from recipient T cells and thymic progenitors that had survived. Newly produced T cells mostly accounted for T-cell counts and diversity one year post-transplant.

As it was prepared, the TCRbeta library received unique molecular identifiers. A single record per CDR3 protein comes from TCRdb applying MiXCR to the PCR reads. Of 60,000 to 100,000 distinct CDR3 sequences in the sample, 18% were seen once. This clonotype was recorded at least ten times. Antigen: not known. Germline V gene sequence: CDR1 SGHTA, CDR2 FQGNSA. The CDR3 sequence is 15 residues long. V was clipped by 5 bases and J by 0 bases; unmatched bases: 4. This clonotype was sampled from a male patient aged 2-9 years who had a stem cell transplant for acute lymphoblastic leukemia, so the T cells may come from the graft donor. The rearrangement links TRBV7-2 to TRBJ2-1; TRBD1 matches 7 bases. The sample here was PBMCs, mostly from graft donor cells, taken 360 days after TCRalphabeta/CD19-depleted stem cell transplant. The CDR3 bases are TGTGCCAGCAGCGGGACAGCGAGCTCCTACAATGAGCAGTTCTTC. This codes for CASSGTASSYNEQFF.